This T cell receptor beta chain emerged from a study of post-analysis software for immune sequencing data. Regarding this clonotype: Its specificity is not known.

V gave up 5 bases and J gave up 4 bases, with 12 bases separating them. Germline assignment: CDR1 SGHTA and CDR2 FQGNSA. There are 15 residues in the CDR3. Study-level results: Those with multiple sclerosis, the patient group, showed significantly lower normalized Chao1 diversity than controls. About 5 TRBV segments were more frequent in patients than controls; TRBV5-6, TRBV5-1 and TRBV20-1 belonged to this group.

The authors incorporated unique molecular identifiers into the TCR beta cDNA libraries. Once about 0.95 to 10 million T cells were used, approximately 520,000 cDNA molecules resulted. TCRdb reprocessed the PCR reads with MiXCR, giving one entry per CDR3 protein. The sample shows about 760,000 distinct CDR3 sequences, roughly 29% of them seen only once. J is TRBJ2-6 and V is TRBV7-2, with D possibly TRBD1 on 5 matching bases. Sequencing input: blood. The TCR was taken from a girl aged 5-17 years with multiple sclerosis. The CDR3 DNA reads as TGTGCCAGCAGCCGGACATCGACGGGGGCCAACGTCCTGACTTTC. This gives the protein CASSRTSTGANVLTF.